This T cell receptor (beta chain) comes out of a study of T-cell reconstitution after alpha-beta-depleted transplantation in children. This clonotype has a count of ten or more. Unique molecular identifiers were incorporated during preparation of the TCRbeta library. MiXCR, run by TCRdb on the PCR reads, gives a single entry per CDR3 protein. The sample contains 600,000 to 700,000 distinct CDR3 sequences, over 10% of which appear only once. V was trimmed by 0 bases and J by 9 bases, leaving 12 bases between them. Germline V lookup: CDR1 MNHEY, CDR2 SVGAGI. CDR3 size: 14 residues. The clonotype comes from a girl aged 2-10 years with congenital amegakaryocytic thrombocytopenia, due to receive a stem cell transplant. Sample: PBMCs, taken before TCRalphabeta/CD19-depleted stem cell transplant. V gene TRBV6-5 combines with J gene TRBJ1-3; unclear D gene. This CDR3 is CASSYSIGSPTIYF. The DNA of the CDR3 is TGTGCCAGCAGTTACTCGATAGGTAGCCCCACCATATATTTT.